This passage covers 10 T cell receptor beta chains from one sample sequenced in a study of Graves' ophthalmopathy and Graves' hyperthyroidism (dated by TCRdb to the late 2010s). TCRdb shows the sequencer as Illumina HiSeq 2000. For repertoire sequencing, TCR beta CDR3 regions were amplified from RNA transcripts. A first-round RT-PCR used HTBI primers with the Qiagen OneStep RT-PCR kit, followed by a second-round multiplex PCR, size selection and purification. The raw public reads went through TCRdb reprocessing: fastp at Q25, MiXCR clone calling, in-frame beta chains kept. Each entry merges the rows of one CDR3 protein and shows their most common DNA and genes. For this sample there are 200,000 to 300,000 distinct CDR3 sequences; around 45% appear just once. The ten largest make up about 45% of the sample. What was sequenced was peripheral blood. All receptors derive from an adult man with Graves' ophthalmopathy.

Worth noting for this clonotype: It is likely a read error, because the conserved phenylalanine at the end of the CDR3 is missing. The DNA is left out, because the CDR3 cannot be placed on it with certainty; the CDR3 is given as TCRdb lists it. CDR3 sequence: CASSSGTYNGYTFGS. This chain joins TRBV12-3 or TRBV12-4 and TRBJ2-5; TRBD1 is the table's D call, not checked against the DNA. A total of 15 residues make up the CDR3, ends included.

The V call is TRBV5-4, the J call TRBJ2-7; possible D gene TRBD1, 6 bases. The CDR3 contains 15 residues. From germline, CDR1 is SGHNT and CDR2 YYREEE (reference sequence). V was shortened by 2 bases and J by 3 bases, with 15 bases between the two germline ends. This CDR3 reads CASSLAARGLYEQYF. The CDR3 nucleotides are TGTGCCAGCAGCTTAGCGGCCAGGGGCCTCTACGAGCAGTACTTC.

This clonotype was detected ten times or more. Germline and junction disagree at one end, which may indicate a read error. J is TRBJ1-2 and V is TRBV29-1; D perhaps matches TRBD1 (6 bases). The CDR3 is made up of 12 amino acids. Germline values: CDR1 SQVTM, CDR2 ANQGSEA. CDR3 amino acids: CSVEGGSDGYTF. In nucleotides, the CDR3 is TGCAGCGTGGAAGGGGGGTCTGATGGCTACACCTTC. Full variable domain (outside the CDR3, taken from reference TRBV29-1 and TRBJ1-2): SAVISQKPSRDICQRGTSLTIQCQVDSQVTMMFWYRQQPGQSLTLIATANQGSEATYESGFVIDKFPISRPNLTFSTLTVSNMSPEDSSIYLCSVEGGSDGYTFGSGTRLTVV.

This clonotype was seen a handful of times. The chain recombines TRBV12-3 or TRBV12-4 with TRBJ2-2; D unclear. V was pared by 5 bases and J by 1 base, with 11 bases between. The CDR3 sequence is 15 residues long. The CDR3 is CASSRTNVNTGELFF. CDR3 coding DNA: TGTGCCAGCAGTCGGACCAACGTGAACACCGGGGAGCTGTTTTTT.

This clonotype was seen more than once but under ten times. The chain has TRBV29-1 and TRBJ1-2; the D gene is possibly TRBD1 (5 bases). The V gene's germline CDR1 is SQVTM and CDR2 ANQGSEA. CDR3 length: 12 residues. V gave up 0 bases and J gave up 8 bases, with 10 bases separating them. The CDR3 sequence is CSVEEQVRGYTF. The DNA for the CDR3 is TGCAGCGTTGAAGAACAGGTACGCGGCTACACCTTC.

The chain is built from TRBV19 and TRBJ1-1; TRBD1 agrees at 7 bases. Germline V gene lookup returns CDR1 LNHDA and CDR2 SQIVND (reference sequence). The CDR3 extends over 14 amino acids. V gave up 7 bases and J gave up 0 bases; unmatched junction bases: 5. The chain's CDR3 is CASNRGRMNTEAFF. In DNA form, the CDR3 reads TGTGCCAGTAATAGGGGGCGCATGAACACTGAAGCTTTCTTT.

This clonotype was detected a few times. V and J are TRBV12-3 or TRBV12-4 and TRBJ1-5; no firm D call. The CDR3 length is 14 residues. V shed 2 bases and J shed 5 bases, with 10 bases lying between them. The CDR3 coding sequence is TGTGCCAGCAGTTTAATCGGAGACTATCAGCCCCAGCATTTT. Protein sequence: CASSLIGDYQPQHF.

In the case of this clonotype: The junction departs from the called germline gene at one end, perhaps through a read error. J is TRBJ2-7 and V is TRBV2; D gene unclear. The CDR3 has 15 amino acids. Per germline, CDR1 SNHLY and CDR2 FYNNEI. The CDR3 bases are TGCGCCAGCAGCCAAGTAGCCTTAGAGTGGCACGAGCAGTACTTC. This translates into CASSQVALEWHEQYF. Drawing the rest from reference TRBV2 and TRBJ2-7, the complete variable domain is EPEVTQTPSHQVTQMGQEVILRCVPISNHLYFYWYRQILGQKVEFLVSFYNNEISEKSEIFDDQFSVERPDGSNFTLKIRSTKLEDSAMYFCASSQVALEWHEQYFGPGTRLTVT.

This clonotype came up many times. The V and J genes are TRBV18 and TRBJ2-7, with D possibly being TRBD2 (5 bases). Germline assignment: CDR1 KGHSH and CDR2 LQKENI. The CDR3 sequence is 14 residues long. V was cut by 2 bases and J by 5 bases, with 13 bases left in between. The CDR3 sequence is CASSPGSNSHEQYF. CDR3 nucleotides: TGTGCCAGCTCACCAGGGAGTAACAGTCACGAGCAGTACTTC.

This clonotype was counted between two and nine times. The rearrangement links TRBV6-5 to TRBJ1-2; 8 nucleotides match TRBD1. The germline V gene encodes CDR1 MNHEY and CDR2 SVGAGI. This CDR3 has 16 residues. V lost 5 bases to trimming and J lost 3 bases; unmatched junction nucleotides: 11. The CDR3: CASSDVRGRSDYGYTF. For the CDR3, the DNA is TGTGCCAGCAGTGACGTCAGGGGGCGCTCGGACTATGGCTACACCTTC.